This T cell receptor beta chain was observed in a study of T cells in Graves' hyperthyroidism and ophthalmopathy. Study observations and caveats: Before onset, ophthalmopathy was predicted by the model a median roughly 6.8 months earlier. Also found in blood were most expanded thyroid clonotypes above 0.001.

Subjects aged 18 to 65 presented with newly diagnosed hyperthyroidism of less than 2 months' duration. PBMCs were collected from a 10 ml volume of fresh peripheral blood. The trim removed 6 bases at V and 5 bases at J, leaving 11 bases unmatched. Germline CDR1 MNHEY, CDR2 SVGEGT. The CDR3 is 16 residues long. Amplification yielded TCR beta CDR3 regions, with RNA transcripts as the source. RT-PCR in the first round (using the HTBI primer set) targeted the TCR CDR3. TCRdb itself ran the multiplex PCR reads through MiXCR, one entry per CDR3 protein. Of 450,000 to 650,000 distinct CDR3 sequences in the sample, less than 25% are singletons; the top ten hold about a quarter. In the case of this clonotype: Its specificity is unknown.

The chain joins TRBV6-2 or TRBV6-3 to TRBJ2-5, with 11 bases fitting TRBD1. This sequence originates from a man between 18 and 29 years old with Graves' hyperthyroidism. The sequencing input was blood. CDR3 sequence: CASRFRGQGANETQYF. CDR3 DNA: TGTGCCAGCAGATTCCGCGGACAGGGGGCTAATGAGACCCAGTACTTC.